These T cell receptor beta chains were read from a single sample in a study of immune cell composition in non-small cell lung cancer. Some clones are missing from TCRdb's copy, which holds only in-frame ones; the method was immunoSEQ multiplex PCR. The sample holds some 4,000 clones, over 70% seen once. Source material: lung tumor tissue. Receptor source: a human donor with non-small cell lung cancer. Both conserved end residues are part of each CDR3. Fields, in order: V gene, J gene, clone size, D gene, CDR3 DNA, CDR3 protein. D genes are given only for firm matches. Size is omitted from some rows. Given values are once, few, many or a class for expanded clones.

v_call: TRBV11-3
j_call: TRBJ2-3
clone_size: -
d_call: -
cdr3_nt: TGTGCCAGCAGCACCGGGACAGATACGCAGTATTTT
cdr3_aa: CASSTGTDTQYF

v_call: TRBV4-3
j_call: TRBJ2-1
clone_size: -
d_call: TRBD2
cdr3_nt: TGCGCCAGCAGCCGCGGGACTAGCGGGGTCCGTGAGCAGTTCTTC
cdr3_aa: CASSRGTSGVREQFF

v_call: TRBV7-2
j_call: TRBJ2-5
clone_size: once
d_call: TRBD1
cdr3_nt: TGTGCCAGCAGCTCTGACATGACAGGGGAGACCCAGTACTTC
cdr3_aa: CASSSDMTGETQYF

v_call: TRBV9
j_call: TRBJ2-1
clone_size: -
d_call: -
cdr3_nt: TGTGCCAGCAGCGTAGGGGGTAGCTACAATGAGCAGTTCTTC
cdr3_aa: CASSVGGSYNEQFF

v_call: TRBV7-2
j_call: TRBJ2-3
clone_size: -
d_call: TRBD2
cdr3_nt: TGTGCCAGCAGCTGGACTAGCGGGGGGCAGTATTTT
cdr3_aa: CASSWTSGGQYF

v_call: TRBV18
j_call: TRBJ1-1
clone_size: large
d_call: -
cdr3_nt: TGTGCCAGCTCACCACCGCAGAACATGAACACTGAAGCTTTCTTT
cdr3_aa: CASSPPQNMNTEAFF

v_call: TRBV14
j_call: TRBJ1-5
clone_size: -
d_call: -
cdr3_nt: TGTGCCAGCAGCCAAGATCTAAACCAGCCCCAGCATTTT
cdr3_aa: CASSQDLNQPQHF

v_call: TRBV2
j_call: TRBJ2-3
clone_size: once
d_call: TRBD2
cdr3_nt: TGTGCCAGCAGTGAGCCGTTAGGTCTAGCGGGAGAAGGGAGTTTCGGCACAGATACGCAGTATTTT
cdr3_aa: CASSEPLGLAGEGSFGTDTQYF

v_call: TRBV5-1
j_call: TRBJ1-3
clone_size: -
d_call: TRBD1
cdr3_nt: TGCGCCAGCAGTAGGACAGGGGGAAACTCTGGAAACACCATATATTTT
cdr3_aa: CASSRTGGNSGNTIYF

v_call: TRBV19
j_call: TRBJ2-1
clone_size: -
d_call: TRBD2
cdr3_nt: TGTGCCAGTACCGCCGGGACTAGTTTTTATTTCTCCTACAATGAGCAGTTCTTC
cdr3_aa: CASTAGTSFYFSYNEQFF

v_call: TRBV7-6
j_call: TRBJ2-2
clone_size: -
d_call: -
cdr3_nt: TGTGCCAGCAGCTTAGCGGGGGTCGCCGGGGAGCTGTTTTTT
cdr3_aa: CASSLAGVAGELFF

v_call: TRBV6-1
j_call: TRBJ1-5
clone_size: -
d_call: TRBD1
cdr3_nt: TGTGCCACCCTGACAGGGGGCACGGGCAATCAGCCCCAGCATTTT
cdr3_aa: CATLTGGTGNQPQHF

v_call: TRBV5-5
j_call: TRBJ1-4
clone_size: -
d_call: TRBD1
cdr3_nt: TGTGCCAGCAGCAAGACAGGGGGCGATGAAAAACTGTTTTTT
cdr3_aa: CASSKTGGDEKLFF

v_call: TRBV19
j_call: TRBJ2-1
clone_size: -
d_call: -
cdr3_nt: TGTGCCAGTAGTATCCCAGCGGGTCTGTTCTTC
cdr3_aa: CASSIPAGLFF

v_call: TRBV11-3
j_call: TRBJ1-1
clone_size: -
d_call: -
cdr3_nt: TGTGCCAGCAGCTTAGATGGTCGGGGGGAAGCTTTCTTT
cdr3_aa: CASSLDGRGEAFF

v_call: TRBV7-9
j_call: TRBJ2-3
clone_size: -
d_call: -
cdr3_nt: TGTGCCAGCAGCCACACAGATACGCAGTATTTT
cdr3_aa: CASSHTDTQYF

v_call: TRBV28
j_call: TRBJ2-2
clone_size: once
d_call: -
cdr3_nt: TGTGCCAGCCGCCCCCGAAGGAACACCGGGGAGCTGTTTTTT
cdr3_aa: CASRPRRNTGELFF

v_call: TRBV5-1
j_call: TRBJ2-2
clone_size: -
d_call: -
cdr3_nt: TGCGCCAGCAGCTTGGCCCAGACGAAAGAGACCGGGGAGCTGTTTTTT
cdr3_aa: CASSLAQTKETGELFF

v_call: TRBV7-2
j_call: TRBJ1-5
clone_size: -
d_call: TRBD1
cdr3_nt: TGTGCCAGCAGCTCATACGGGACAGGGATCGCTCAGCCCCAGCATTTT
cdr3_aa: CASSSYGTGIAQPQHF

v_call: TRBV19
j_call: TRBJ1-6
clone_size: -
d_call: -
cdr3_nt: TGTGCCAGTAGACTGAGCTCCTATAATTCACCCCTCCACTTT
cdr3_aa: CASRLSSYNSPLHF